This is a list of T cell receptor beta chains from one sample in a study of T-cell memory formation after mild COVID-19. MiXCR, applied by TCRdb to the 5' RACE reads, yields one record per CDR3 protein. The sample lists roughly 600,000 distinct CDR3 sequences, more than 15% seen once, with more than 10% in the top ten. Sequences were obtained from PBMCs or a T cell subset sorted from them (not recorded which). Receptors were obtained from an adult woman who had mild COVID-19 (a few samples of this study predate the infection). Cell type and time point are not known. Both conserved end residues are part of each CDR3. Fields, in order: D gene, CDR3 length, clone size, V gene, J gene, CDR3 DNA, CDR3 protein. D genes are given only for firm matches. Part of the rows lack a size; the others show once, few, many or a class for expanded clones.

TRBD1,16,few,TRBV6-6,TRBJ2-2,TGTGCCAGCAGTCAACCGGGACAGGGTTTAACCGGGGAGCTGTTTTTT,CASSQPGQGLTGELFF
NA,14,few,TRBV7-3,TRBJ2-3,TGTGCCAGCAGCTTCGGTCCCCAAACAGATACGCAGTATTTT,CASSFGPQTDTQYF
TRBD1,14,few,TRBV4-1,TRBJ2-7,TGCGCCAGCAGCTACCGGGACAGACGTAACGAGCAGTACTTC,CASSYRDRRNEQYF
TRBD2,15,few,TRBV13,TRBJ2-1,TGTGCCAGCAGTCCAAGCGGGGGGGCCGGGAATGAGCAGTTCTTC,CASSPSGGAGNEQFF
NA,16,NA,TRBV11-2,TRBJ2-7,TGTGCCAGCAGCAAATTCTTTGGACGGAACTCCTACGAGCAGTACTTC,CASSKFFGRNSYEQYF
TRBD1,17,NA,TRBV10-3,TRBJ2-1,TGTGCCATCAGTGAGTCGTATCCGGGGACAGGGGGAAATGAGCAGTTCTTC,CAISESYPGTGGNEQFF
TRBD2,16,NA,TRBV15,TRBJ2-1,TGTGCCACCAGCAGAGATAGAACTAGCGGGTACAATGAGCAGTTCTTC,CATSRDRTSGYNEQFF
TRBD2,15,NA,TRBV20-1,TRBJ2-1,TGCAGTGCTCCGGGACTAGCGGGAGTTTACAATGAGCAGTTCTTC,CSAPGLAGVYNEQFF
NA,12,many,TRBV12-3/TRBV12-4,TRBJ2-1,TGTGCCAGCTTGGGGTCCTACAATGAGCAGTTCTTC,CASLGSYNEQFF
TRBD2,15,few,TRBV7-9,TRBJ2-1,TGTGCCAGCAGCTTAGTTAGCGGGAGAAGGGATGAGCAGTTCTTC,CASSLVSGRRDEQFF
NA,12,many,TRBV11-2,TRBJ2-3,TGTGCCAGCAGCTTAGCGTCAGATACGCAGTATTTT,CASSLASDTQYF
NA,15,NA,TRBV7-8,TRBJ2-3,TGTGCCAGCAGCTCCTGGGGCCTTAGCACAGATACGCAGTATTTT,CASSSWGLSTDTQYF
TRBD1,15,NA,TRBV4-3,TRBJ1-1,TGCGCCAGCAGCCAAGATGGCAGGGGGATTGCTGAAGCTTTCTTT,CASSQDGRGIAEAFF
NA,15,NA,TRBV7-5,TRBJ1-2,NA,CISVSHLGHPYGYTF
NA,19,few,TRBV7-8,TRBJ2-2,TGTGCCAGCAGCTTAGTGGCCTCAGGGTTTGAGACCAACACCGGGGAGCTGTTTTTT,CASSLVASGFETNTGELFF
NA,14,NA,TRBV5-1,TRBJ2-1,TGCGCCAGCAGCTTAGACACTGAGTACAATGAGCAGTTCTTC,CASSLDTEYNEQFF
NA,14,many,TRBV6-5,TRBJ1-5,TGTGCCAGCAGTGGACAGTATAGCAATCAGCCCCAGCATTTT,CASSGQYSNQPQHF
TRBD1,14,few,TRBV29-1,TRBJ2-5,TGCAGCGCAGGTGACAGGGGATTTTACGAGACCCAGTACTTC,CSAGDRGFYETQYF
TRBD1,15,few,TRBV6-2/TRBV6-3,TRBJ2-7,TGTGCCAGCAGTAAACCGGGACAGGGGCTAAACGAGCAGTACTTC,CASSKPGQGLNEQYF